This paragraph covers one T cell receptor beta chain sequence. The sample belongs to a study of blood T cell repertoires in COVID-19. Study overall: Spain, Italy and the United States supplied samples that represented acute and convalescent COVID-19.

Clones were sequenced by immunoSEQ multiplex PCR, and TCRdb holds only the in-frame ones, with some missing. This table holds approximately 300,000 clones, about 85% found once. The germline CDR1 and CDR2 sequences are MNHEY and SVGAGI. Unmatched junction bases numbered 15, after V lost 5 bases and J lost 14 bases. This CDR3 has 15 amino acids. Sequencing used peripheral blood. This receptor was identified in a human donor with COVID-19, enrolled during active disease. The donor label of this sample is uncertain. The V gene is TRBV6-5, the J gene TRBJ1-6, with TRBD1 matching 7 bases. This CDR3 is CASSPQDRIRFTLHF. In DNA, the CDR3 is TGTGCCAGCAGTCCTCAGGACAGGATACGATTCACCCTCCACTTT.